The 5 T cell receptor beta chains in this list originate from one sample, sequenced in a study of blood T cell repertoires in COVID-19. Profiled with immunoSEQ multiplex PCR; TCRdb holds only in-frame clones, not every one. The sample carries 150,000 to 200,000 clones, roughly 86% recorded once. The sequencing sample was made of peripheral blood. These receptors all come from a woman under 40 with active or convalescent COVID-19.

The chain uses TRBV5-1 and TRBJ2-2, with D tentatively TRBD1 (6 bases). Germline CDR1 and CDR2: SGHRS and YFSETQ. Trimming stripped 2 bases from V and 3 bases from J, with 8 bases between. This CDR3 is 14 amino acids long. Written as DNA, the CDR3 is TGCGCCAGCAGCTTTTACAGGGACACCGGGGAGCTGTTTTTT. This gives the protein CASSFYRDTGELFF.

Comments on this clone: Other DNA sequences in this sample translate to the same CDR3. The V and J genes are TRBV12-3 or TRBV12-4 and TRBJ2-2; D not certain. The CDR3 is made up of 13 amino acids. V was shortened by 2 bases and J by 4 bases, with 5 bases between the two germline ends. CDR3 DNA: TGTGCCAGCAGTTTATCGTCCACCGGGGAGCTGTTTTTT. Amino acid sequence: CASSLSSTGELFF.

This clone occurred once. This chain uses TRBV7-2 with TRBJ2-3; 11 bases fit TRBD2. Germline V gene lookup returns CDR1 SGHTA and CDR2 FQGNSA. After removal of 5 bases from V and 2 bases from J, the junction contained 9 bases not matched to a gene. The CDR3 consists of 17 residues. This CDR3 is CASSQSGTSGPTDTQYF. Written as DNA, the CDR3 is TGTGCCAGCAGCCAATCCGGGACTAGCGGACCCACAGATACGCAGTATTTT.

Only a few counts were recorded for this clone. The J gene is TRBJ1-1, the V gene TRBV3-1 (or the pseudogene TRBV3-2); D remains ambiguous. Trimming took off 0 bases at V and 0 bases at J, with 5 bases between the two ends. The CDR3 contains 14 residues. The V gene's germline CDR1 is LGHDT and CDR2 YNNKEL (reference sequence). DNA of the CDR3: TGTGCCAGCAGCCAAGATCCAGTGAACACTGAAGCTTTCTTT. This translates into CASSQDPVNTEAFF.

V usage is TRBV2 and J usage is TRBJ2-7, with 10 bases identical to TRBD1. There are 15 residues in the CDR3. Trimming at V came to 7 bases and at J to 0 bases, leaving 6 bases not matched to a gene. Germline V gene lookup returns CDR1 SNHLY and CDR2 FYNNEI. The CDR3 spells CASKLRDRGSYEQYF. DNA for the CDR3: TGTGCCAGCAAACTTCGGGACAGGGGCTCCTACGAGCAGTACTTC.